A selection of T cell receptor beta chains follows, all from one sample in a study of graft-versus-host responses after intestinal transplantation. Their specific antigens are unknown. Profiled with immunoSEQ multiplex PCR; TCRdb holds only in-frame clones, not every one. The sample has more than 65,000 clones, about 90% seen once; the top ten hold roughly 0.43%. Sequenced material: unstimulated CD8+ T cells sorted from spleen or lymph node cells, taken before transplant. The receptors originated from a human donor who was the organ donor for an intestinal transplant. CDR3s include the opening cysteine and the closing phenylalanine or tryptophan. D genes are given only for firm matches. A row's size may be missing; if present it is once, few, many or a size class.

>TRBV14|.|.|TRBJ1-1
CASSQDPEANTEAFF
TGTGCCAGCAGCCAAGATCCCGAGGCGAACACTGAAGCTTTCTTT
>TRBV4-2|.|.|TRBJ1-6
CASSQGPESALHF
TGTGCCAGCAGCCAAGGACCGGAGTCGGCCCTCCACTTT
>TRBV7-9|.|.|TRBJ2-1
CASSLGANLAFF
TGTGCCAGCAGCTTAGGTGCAAATTTAGCGTTCTTC
>TRBV7-9|.|TRBD2|TRBJ2-3
CASSRGGAFVDTQYF
TGTGCCAGCAGCCGCGGGGGGGCCTTCGTAGATACGCAGTATTTT
>TRBV12-5|.|.|TRBJ1-2
CASGLVVDYGYTF
TGTGCTAGTGGTTTGGTTGTCGACTATGGCTACACCTTC
>TRBV10-3|.|.|TRBJ2-5
CAISERRKFTGVLQETQYF
TGTGCCATCAGTGAGCGACGAAAATTCACCGGGGTGCTTCAAGAGACCCAGTACTTC
>TRBV14|.|.|TRBJ2-7
CASSQDRGLQPYEQYF
TGTGCCAGCAGCCAAGATCGGGGTCTTCAACCTTACGAGCAGTACTTC
>TRBV18|once|TRBD2|TRBJ2-5
CASSPLAGAGETQYF
TGTGCCAGCTCACCCCTAGCGGGGGCGGGGGAGACCCAGTACTTC
>TRBV9|.|.|TRBJ2-7
CASSYSGDTGYEQYF
TGTGCCAGCAGCTATAGTGGGGACACTGGTTACGAGCAGTACTTC
>TRBV7-6|once|.|TRBJ2-7
CASSSKQGTSYEQYF
TGTGCCAGCAGTTCTAAGCAGGGGACATCCTACGAGCAGTACTTC
>TRBV27|.|.|TRBJ1-2
CASSSLRGGEYGYTF
TGTGCCAGCAGTTCCCTCCGGGGGGGCGAATATGGCTACACCTTC
>TRBV9|few|TRBD2|TRBJ2-2
CASSDSSSGANTGELFF
TGTGCCAGCAGCGACTCCTCAAGCGGGGCAAACACCGGGGAGCTGTTTTTT
>TRBV5-1|.|TRBD1|TRBJ2-7
CASSSGTDSYEQYF
TGCGCCAGCAGCTCGGGGACAGACTCCTACGAGCAGTACTTC
>TRBV18|.|TRBD2|TRBJ2-1
CASSLAGGTHPNEQFF
TGTGCCAGCTCACTGGCGGGGGGTACTCATCCGAATGAGCAGTTCTTC
>TRBV29-1|once|TRBD1|TRBJ1-2
CSVEDDRDYGYTF
TGCAGCGTTGAAGATGACAGGGACTATGGCTACACCTTC
>TRBV4-1|.|.|TRBJ1-2
CASSQDTRGFYGYTF
TGCGCCAGCAGCCAAGATACACGAGGGTTCTATGGCTACACCTTC
>TRBV10-2|.|.|TRBJ1-1
CASSERQGGVRDTEAFF
TGCGCCAGCAGTGAGAGGCAGGGTGGGGTTCGGGACACTGAAGCTTTCTTT
>TRBV25-1|.|.|TRBJ2-5
CASSEGNSGETQYF
TGTGCCAGCAGTGAGGGAAATAGCGGAGAGACCCAGTACTTC
>TRBV9|.|.|TRBJ1-2
CASSVGPFGGVSDGYTF
TGTGCCAGCAGCGTAGGCCCCTTTGGGGGGGTGAGTGATGGCTACACCTTC
>TRBV6-6|once|.|TRBJ2-1
CASSYSPRNEQFF
TGTGCCAGCAGTTACTCTCCGCGGAATGAGCAGTTCTTC
>TRBV7-9|.|TRBD1|TRBJ2-7
CASSGRDRGAYEQYF
TGTGCCAGCAGCGGCCGGGACAGGGGGGCCTACGAGCAGTACTTC
>TRBV7-8|.|TRBD1|TRBJ1-2
CASSLGQGDYGYTF
TGTGCCAGCAGCTTAGGACAGGGAGACTATGGCTACACCTTC
>TRBV27|.|TRBD2|TRBJ2-5
CASSLIAGGRTQYF
TGTGCCAGCAGTCTAATAGCGGGGGGGCGGACCCAGTACTTC
>TRBV12-5|once|.|TRBJ2-4
CASGPPAKNIQYF
TGTGCTAGTGGTCCCCCTGCCAAAAACATTCAGTACTTC